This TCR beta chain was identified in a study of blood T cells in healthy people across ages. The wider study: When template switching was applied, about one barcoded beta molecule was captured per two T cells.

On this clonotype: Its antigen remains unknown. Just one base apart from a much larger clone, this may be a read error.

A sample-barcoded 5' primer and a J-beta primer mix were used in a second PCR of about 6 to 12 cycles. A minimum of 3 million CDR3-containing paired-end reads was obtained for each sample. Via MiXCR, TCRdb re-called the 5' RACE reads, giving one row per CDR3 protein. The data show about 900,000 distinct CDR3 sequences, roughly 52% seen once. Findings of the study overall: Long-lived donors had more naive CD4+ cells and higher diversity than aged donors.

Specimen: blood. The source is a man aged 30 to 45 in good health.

CDR3 residues: CSVEGQGSTEVFF. The CDR3 DNA is TGCAGCGTTGAAGGGCAGGGGAGCACTGAAGTTTTCTTT. The chain has TRBV29-1 and TRBJ1-1; a possible D gene is TRBD1 (6 bases). The CDR3 is 13 amino acids. Germline CDR1 SQVTM, CDR2 ANQGSEA.